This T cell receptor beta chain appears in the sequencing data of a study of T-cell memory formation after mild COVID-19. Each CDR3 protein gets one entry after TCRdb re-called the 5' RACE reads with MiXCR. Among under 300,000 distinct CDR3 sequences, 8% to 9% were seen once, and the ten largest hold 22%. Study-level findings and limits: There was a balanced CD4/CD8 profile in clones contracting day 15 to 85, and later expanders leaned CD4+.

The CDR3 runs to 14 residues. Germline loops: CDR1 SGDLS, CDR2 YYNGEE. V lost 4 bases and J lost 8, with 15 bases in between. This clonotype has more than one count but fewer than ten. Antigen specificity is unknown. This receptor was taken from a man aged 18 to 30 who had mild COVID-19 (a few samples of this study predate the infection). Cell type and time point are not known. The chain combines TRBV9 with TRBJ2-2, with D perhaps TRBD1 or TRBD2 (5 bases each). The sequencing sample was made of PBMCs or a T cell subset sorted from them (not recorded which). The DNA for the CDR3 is TGTGCCAGCAGCCCCCCTAGGGGACCTGGGGAGCTGTTTTTT. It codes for CASSPPRGPGELFF.